The 22 T cell receptor beta chains below come from one sample, sequenced in a study of blood T cell repertoires in COVID-19. Clones were read by immunoSEQ multiplex PCR, and TCRdb kept only the in-frame ones, dropping some. The data contain around 450,000 clones, less than 95% of them singletons. The specimen sequenced was PBMCs or T cells enriched from blood (not recorded which). The receptors come from a young man who had recovered from COVID-19.

J is TRBJ2-3 and V is TRBV24-1; TRBD2 agrees at 8 bases. Germline V lookup: CDR1 KGHDR, CDR2 SFDVKD. Trimming took 3 bases from V and 1 from J; bases not matched to a gene: 8. This CDR3 spans 17 amino acids. The CDR3 here is CATSDLPPGGGTDTQYF. CDR3 in DNA: TGTGCCACCAGTGATCTCCCTCCGGGGGGGGGCACAGATACGCAGTATTTT.

The rearrangement uses TRBV6-5 and TRBJ2-7, with TRBD1 matching 9 bases. The trim removed 4 bases at V and 3 bases at J, leaving 4 bases unmatched. CDR3 length: 14 residues. Germline V lookup: CDR1 MNHEY, CDR2 SVGAGI. As DNA, the CDR3 is TGTGCCAGCAGTTCGGGACAGGGTGTCTACGAGCAGTACTTC. It is translated as CASSSGQGVYEQYF.

J is TRBJ1-1 and V is TRBV18; 7 bases are shared with TRBD1. The V gene end was trimmed by 3 bases and the J gene end by 3 bases; junction bases not matched to a gene: 16. Per germline, CDR1 KGHSH and CDR2 LQKENI. This CDR3 spans 18 amino acids. CDR3 region: CASSPIITGQASYTEAFF. The CDR3, as DNA: TGTGCCAGCTCACCTATTATTACAGGACAGGCCTCGTACACTGAAGCTTTCTTT.

The chain employs TRBV9 and TRBJ2-1; 7 bases match TRBD2. The germline V gene encodes CDR1 SGDLS and CDR2 YYNGEE. V gave up 0 bases and J gave up 4 bases; unmatched junction bases: 10. The CDR3 spans 17 residues. The CDR3 coding sequence is TGTGCCAGCAGCGTAGAGTTGGGTAGCGGGCCTTACAATGAGCAGTTCTTC. Protein sequence: CASSVELGSGPYNEQFF.

This chain uses TRBV28 with TRBJ2-2, with D possibly matching TRBD1 (5 bases). V dropped 5 bases and J dropped 5 bases, with 6 bases sitting between them. The CDR3 extends over 12 amino acids. Germline CDR1 and CDR2: MDHEN and SYDVKM. CDR3 in DNA: TGTGCCAGCAGTCCAGGGACCGGGGAGCTGTTTTTT. Translation gives CASSPGTGELFF. The whole variable domain, remainder taken from reference TRBV28 and TRBJ2-2, is DVKVTQSSRYLVKRTGEKVFLECVQDMDHENMFWYRQDPGLGLRLIYFSYDVKMKEKGDIPEGYSVSREKKERFSLILESASTNQTSMYLCASSPGTGELFFGEGSRLTVL.

This chain connects TRBV10-1 to TRBJ2-3, with 9 bases aligning to TRBD2. Germline CDR1 and CDR2: WNHNN and SYGVQD (reference sequence). The CDR3 totals 18 residues. V lost 0 bases to trimming and J lost 0 bases; unmatched junction nucleotides: 7. The CDR3: CASSESWASGTSTDTQYF. In DNA form, the CDR3 reads TGCGCCAGCAGTGAGTCGTGGGCTAGCGGGACTAGCACAGATACGCAGTATTTT.

V and J are TRBV9 and TRBJ2-2; D gene unclear. Per germline, CDR1 SGDLS and CDR2 YYNGEE. This CDR3 region has 15 residues. Trimming removed 0 bases at V and 2 bases at J, with 8 bases between. In nucleotides, the CDR3 is TGTGCCAGCAGCGTAGAAGAGTTTAACACCGGGGAGCTGTTTTTT. This translates into CASSVEEFNTGELFF.

V and J are TRBV5-8 and TRBJ2-3; D is possibly TRBD2 (6 bases). The germline gives CDR1 SGHTS, CDR2 YDEGEE. The CDR3 totals 16 residues. V dropped 4 bases and J dropped 0 bases, with 15 bases sitting between them. The DNA for the CDR3 is TGTGCCAGCAGCGGGCTCGGGGGTACTAGCACAGATACGCAGTATTTT. It is translated as CASSGLGGTSTDTQYF.

CDR3 coding DNA: TGTGCCAGCAGTGAAGAGGACGGATTAGCGGGTAACTCCTACGAGCAGTACTTC. Its protein is CASSEEDGLAGNSYEQYF. V is TRBV6-1 and J is TRBJ2-7; 7 bases match TRBD2. V lost 1 base, J lost 0 bases, and 12 bases stayed unmatched. The CDR3 length is 18 residues. CDR1 and CDR2 (germline): MNHNS, SASEGT.

V gene TRBV2 combines with J gene TRBJ2-4; 7 bases map to TRBD1. In germline, CDR1 is SNHLY, CDR2 FYNNEI. This CDR3 is 12 amino acids long. With 6 bases clipped from V and 10 bases from J, the junction kept 6 bases outside the gene matches. CDR3 sequence: CASRSTGQIQYF. CDR3 nucleotide sequence: TGTGCCAGCAGGTCGACAGGGCAGATTCAGTACTTC.

The chain joins TRBV11-2 to TRBJ2-5; TRBD2 matches at 9 bases. CDR1 and CDR2 (germline): SGHAT, FQNNGV. The junction had 15 bases not matched to a gene; V was cut back by 5 bases and J by 2 bases. CDR3 length equals 18 residues. DNA of the CDR3: TGTGCCAGCAGCCCCCCTAGGCTAGCGGGGATCCCACAAGAGACCCAGTACTTC. Translated, it gives CASSPPRLAGIPQETQYF.

This rearrangement joins TRBV19 to TRBJ1-4; TRBD1 aligns across 8 bases. After removal of 3 bases from V and 3 bases from J, the junction contained 3 bases not matched to a gene. Germline V gives CDR1 LNHDA, CDR2 SQIVND (reference sequence). The CDR3 length is 15 residues. CDR3 nucleotide sequence: TGTGCCAGTAGTATCGGACAGGGTTCTAATGAAAAACTGTTTTTT. This codes for CASSIGQGSNEKLFF.

V is TRBV7-8 and J is TRBJ2-3; the match to TRBD2 covers 8 bases. The germline CDR1 and CDR2 sequences are SGHVS and FQNEAQ. Losses at the gene ends were 5 bases for V and 6 bases for J; bases not matched to a gene: 16. CDR3 length: 17 residues. The CDR3 nucleotides read TGTGCCAGCAGCCGACCCGGGGGTAGCGGGATAAAGGATACGCAGTATTTT. Amino acid sequence: CASSRPGGSGIKDTQYF.

The chain employs TRBV2 and TRBJ2-1, with TRBD2 as a possible D gene (6 bases). CDR1 and CDR2 (germline): SNHLY, FYNNEI. The V gene lost 3 bases and the J gene lost 5 bases, with 11 bases spanning the gap. The CDR3 has 14 residues. CDR3 DNA sequence: TGTGCCAGCAGTGACGTGGGGACTCACAATGAGCAGTTCTTC. Encoded protein: CASSDVGTHNEQFF.

The chain couples TRBV5-1 to TRBJ1-1, with 7 bases aligning to TRBD1. The trim removed 4 bases at V and 5 bases at J, leaving 8 bases unmatched. Germline CDR1 is SGHRS and CDR2 is YFSETQ. This CDR3 contains 14 residues. This chain's CDR3 is CASSQGGQGTEAFF. The CDR3 coding sequence is TGCGCCAGCAGCCAGGGGGGTCAAGGGACTGAAGCTTTCTTT. Looking up the rest from reference TRBV5-1 and TRBJ1-1 gives the full variable domain: KAGVTQTPRYLIKTRGQQVTLSCSPISGHRSVSWYQQTPGQGLQFLFEYFSETQRNKGNFPGRFSGRQFSNSRSEMNVSTLELGDSALYLCASSQGGQGTEAFFGQGTRLTVV.

This clone was detected only once. V is TRBV5-1 and J is TRBJ2-1; 10 nucleotides line up with TRBD2. J was trimmed by 1 base and V by 2 bases; bases with no gene match: 3. CDR1 is SGHRS and CDR2 is YFSETQ in the germline V gene. This CDR3 region has 16 residues. CDR3 sequence: CASSLTSGASYNEQFF. CDR3 bases: TGCGCCAGCAGCTTAACTAGCGGGGCATCCTACAATGAGCAGTTCTTC.

The chain employs TRBV9 and TRBJ1-3; D may be TRBD1 (5 bases). The CDR3 covers 15 residues. V was shortened by 0 bases and J by 4 bases, with 11 bases between the two germline ends. Germline-derived CDR1 and CDR2 are SGDLS and YYNGEE. CDR3 protein: CASSVAGSVGNTIYF. CDR3 sequence (DNA): TGTGCCAGCAGCGTAGCAGGGTCAGTCGGAAACACCATATATTTT.

The chain carries TRBV2 and TRBJ1-2; 8 bases line up with TRBD1. This CDR3 comprises 14 residues. From germline, CDR1 is SNHLY and CDR2 FYNNEI. Germline trimming cut 7 bases from V and 3 bases from J; bases unmatched to any gene: 7. The CDR3 coding sequence is TGTGCCAGCAAACTTCAGGGACAGGACTATGGCTACACCTTC. It translates to CASKLQGQDYGYTF.

The V gene is TRBV27, the J gene TRBJ1-5; maybe TRBD1 (6 bases). Germline CDR1 reads MNHEY; CDR2 reads SMNVEV (reference sequence). The CDR3 length is 15 residues. V was trimmed by 3 bases and J by 3 bases, leaving 12 bases between them. The CDR3 nucleotides are TGTGCCAGCAGTTTCTCCGGGACAAACAATCAGCCCCAGCATTTT. It codes for CASSFSGTNNQPQHF.

This sequence joins TRBV5-1 and TRBJ2-7; D may be TRBD2 (6 bases). CDR1 SGHRS and CDR2 YFSETQ come from the germline V gene. The CDR3 spans 12 residues. V lost 1 base, J lost 7 bases, and 9 bases lay in between. The CDR3 DNA is TGCGCCAGCAGCTTGAAGGAGGGGGAGCAGTACTTC. Its protein is CASSLKEGEQYF.

This chain links TRBV25-1 with TRBJ1-2; the D is unclear. This CDR3 has 10 residues. Germline V gene sequence: CDR1 MGHDK, CDR2 SYGVNS. V dropped 3 bases and J dropped 9 bases, with 5 bases sitting between them. As DNA, the CDR3 is TGTGCCAGCAGTGAGGAGAGCTACACCTTC. Translating it yields CASSEESYTF.

This clone has just one count. This chain links TRBV19 with TRBJ1-6; D is unclear. V gave up 4 bases and J gave up 0 bases, with 13 bases separating them. Germline CDR1 LNHDA, CDR2 SQIVND (reference sequence). The length of the CDR3 is 17 residues. The CDR3: CASSRRRSSSYNSPLHF. For the CDR3, the DNA is TGTGCCAGTAGTAGGCGGAGATCAAGCTCCTATAATTCACCCCTCCACTTT.